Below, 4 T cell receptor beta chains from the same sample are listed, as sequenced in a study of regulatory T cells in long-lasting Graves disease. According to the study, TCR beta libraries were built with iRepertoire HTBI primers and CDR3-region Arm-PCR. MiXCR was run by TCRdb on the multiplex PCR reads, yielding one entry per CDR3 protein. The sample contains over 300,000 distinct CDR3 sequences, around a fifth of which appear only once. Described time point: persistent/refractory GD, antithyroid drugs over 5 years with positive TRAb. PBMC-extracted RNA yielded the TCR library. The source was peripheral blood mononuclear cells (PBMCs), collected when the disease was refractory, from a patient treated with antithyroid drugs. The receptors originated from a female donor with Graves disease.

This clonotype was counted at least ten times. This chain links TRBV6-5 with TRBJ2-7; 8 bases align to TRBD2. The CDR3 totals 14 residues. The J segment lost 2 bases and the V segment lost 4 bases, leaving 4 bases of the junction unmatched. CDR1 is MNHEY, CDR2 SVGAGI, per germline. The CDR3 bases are TGTGCCAGCAGTTCGGGACTAGGGGCCTACGAGCAGTACTTC. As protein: CASSSGLGAYEQYF.

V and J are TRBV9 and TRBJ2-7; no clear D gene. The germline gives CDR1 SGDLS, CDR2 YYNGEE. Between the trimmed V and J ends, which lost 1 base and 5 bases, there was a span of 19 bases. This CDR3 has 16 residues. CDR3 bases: TGTGCCAGCAGCGTAACATACCGGACCCTTGACGACGAGCAGTACTTC. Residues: CASSVTYRTLDDEQYF.

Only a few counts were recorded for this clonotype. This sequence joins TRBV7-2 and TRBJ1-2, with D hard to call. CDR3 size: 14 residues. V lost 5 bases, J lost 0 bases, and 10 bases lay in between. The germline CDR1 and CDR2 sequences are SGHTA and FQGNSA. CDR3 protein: CASSPARANYGYTF. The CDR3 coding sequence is TGTGCCAGCAGCCCCGCCCGGGCTAACTATGGCTACACCTTC.

In DNA form, the CDR3 reads TGTGCCACCCTCTGGGGTGGGAGTTCGTCCTCTGGAAACACCATATATTTT. Its translation is CATLWGGSSSSGNTIYF. The rearrangement joins TRBV10-3 to TRBJ1-3, with unresolved D. Trimming left V 10 bases short and J 0 bases short, with 22 bases between. The CDR3 covers 17 residues. Per the germline V gene, CDR1 is ENHRY and CDR2 is SYGVKD.